Shown below are 10 T cell receptor beta chains from a single sample sequenced in a study of human T cells and chemical hapten exposure. TCRdb fed the RACE reads into MiXCR, producing one record per CDR3 protein. This sample carries 150,000 to 200,000 distinct CDR3 sequences, about 14% of them seen once, and the ten largest clones take 1.5% to 2%. Regarding time point: patch test 1, 2 weeks after DPC sensitization. Described treatment: therapeutic diphenylcyclopropenone sensitization with weekly scalp DPC. The material was whole blood, obtained in connection with sensitization to the hapten diphenylcyclopropenone (DPC). These receptors all come from a young woman with alopecia areata. Some clones in this sample may be carry-over from other donors' samples.

This clonotype was found a few times. The chain has TRBV5-1 and TRBJ2-1; possible D gene TRBD2, 6 bases. The CDR3 runs 14 residues. The germline CDR1 and CDR2 sequences are SGHRS and YFSETQ. V shed 4 bases and J shed 7 bases, with 15 bases lying between them. The CDR3 reads CASSTQTGTNEQFF. The CDR3 coding sequence is TGCGCCAGCAGCACCCAGACCGGGACTAATGAGCAGTTCTTC.

This clonotype turned up a few times. The chain carries TRBV7-8 and TRBJ1-6; D possibly corresponds to TRBD1 (5 bases). The V end was cut by 5 bases, the J end by 5 bases, with 13 bases between. The CDR3 extends over 15 amino acids. In germline, CDR1 is SGHVS, CDR2 FQNEAQ. In DNA form, the CDR3 reads TGTGCCAGCAGCCCAGACAGTAGTCATAATTCACCCCTCCACTTT. It specifies CASSPDSSHNSPLHF.

This clonotype was counted at least ten times. The rearrangement joins TRBV11-1 to TRBJ2-5; D is uncertain. The germline V and J ends were trimmed by 1 base and 1 base, with 7 bases remaining between them. This CDR3 is built from 14 residues. Germline V gene sequence: CDR1 SGHAT, CDR2 FQDESV (reference sequence). The CDR3 DNA follows: TGTGCCAGCAGCTTAGAGCAGCCCCAAGAGACCCAGTACTTC. Translating gives CASSLEQPQETQYF.

The sample holds a few counts of this clonotype. The rearrangement links TRBV4-3 to TRBJ2-1, with D perhaps matching TRBD1 (5 bases). The V gene lost 4 bases and the J gene lost 2 bases, with 12 bases spanning the gap. Germline V gene data show CDR1 as LGHNA and CDR2 as YSLEER. CDR3 length: 15 residues. The CDR3 spells CASSRGGPAYNEQFF. The CDR3 DNA reads as TGCGCCAGCAGCCGGGGCGGACCAGCCTACAATGAGCAGTTCTTC.

This clonotype was found a few times. The chain is built from TRBV12-3 or TRBV12-4 and TRBJ2-7, with D perhaps TRBD2 (7 bases). Trimming left V 0 bases short and J 6 bases short, with 18 bases between. The CDR3 is 16 amino acids. DNA of the CDR3: TGTGCCAGCAGTTTAGCGGGGGGGCCATCGATAGCCGAGCAGTACTTC. Translated: CASSLAGGPSIAEQYF.

The genes are TRBV9 and TRBJ2-3; 12 positions match TRBD2. The CDR3 spans 16 residues. Unmatched junction bases numbered 5, after V lost 1 base and J lost 5 bases. The germline V gene encodes CDR1 SGDLS and CDR2 YYNGEE. The CDR3, as DNA: TGTGCCAGCAGCGTATCTAGCGGGGGGGCCGTAGATACGCAGTATTTT. It encodes CASSVSSGGAVDTQYF.

This chain joins TRBV21-1 and TRBJ1-1. TRBV21-1 counts as a pseudogene. The CDR3 runs to 15 residues. For the CDR3, the DNA is TGTGCCAGCAGCCCCAGGGAGGCAGATTTGGCTGAAGCTTTCTTT. Its protein product is CASSPREADLAEAFF.

In its sample, this clonotype was seen many times. The chain combines TRBV9 with TRBJ2-3, with 11 positions matching TRBD1. The germline gives CDR1 SGDLS, CDR2 YYNGEE. J lost 5 bases, V lost 4 bases, and 9 bases had no gene match. The CDR3 is 16 amino acids. The CDR3 DNA is TGTGCCAGCAGCCTCCCGGACAGGGGGCAAATAGATACGCAGTATTTT. It encodes CASSLPDRGQIDTQYF.

There are many counts of this clonotype. This sequence joins TRBV29-1 and TRBJ1-1; D might be TRBD1 (6 bases). The ends were cut back, 5 bases at V and 3 bases at J, with 16 bases in the middle. Germline V CDR1 and CDR2: SQVTM, ANQGSEA. The CDR3 is 14 residues long. The CDR3 region is CSVTPEGGHTEAFF. For the CDR3, the DNA is TGCAGCGTTACCCCTGAGGGGGGGCACACTGAAGCTTTCTTT.

The chain uses TRBV5-4 and TRBJ2-7; the match to TRBD2 covers 7 bases. Unmatched junction bases numbered 10, after V lost 4 bases and J lost 6 bases. Germline values: CDR1 SGHNT, CDR2 YYREEE (reference sequence). The CDR3 spans 14 residues. The CDR3 region is CASSESTSSTEQYF. CDR3 DNA: TGTGCCAGCAGCGAGTCGACTAGCTCAACCGAGCAGTACTTC.